One sample yielded the 8 T cell receptor beta chains listed below, sequenced in a study of tumor and adjacent non-tumor tissue in lung cancer. Three rounds of nested PCR, following a modified ARM-PCR protocol, produced the TCRbeta library. TCRdb ran MiXCR on the multiplex PCR reads and lists one entry per CDR3 protein. The repertoire consists of under 95,000 distinct CDR3 sequences, with just over 65% occurring once and the leading ten covering around 16%. No cell sorting was done before RNA was extracted from the tissue. Sequenced: lung tumor tissue. These receptors were collected from a man between 60 and 70 years old with non-small cell lung cancer.

This clonotype was seen many times. This chain links TRBV7-9 with TRBJ2-7; D ambiguous. Trimming stripped 1 base from V and 2 bases from J, with 6 bases between. This CDR3 is 13 amino acids long. The V gene's germline CDR1 is SEHNR and CDR2 FQNEAQ (reference sequence). DNA for the CDR3: TGTGCCAGCAGCTTAGACGGTACCTACGAGCAGTACTTC. Translation gives CASSLDGTYEQYF.

On this clonotype itself: A much larger clone differs from this one at a single base, so this may be a read error. V gene TRBV5-1 combines with J gene TRBJ2-7; the D call may be TRBD1 or TRBD2 (5 bases each). This CDR3 contains 14 residues. The germline gives CDR1 SGHRS, CDR2 YFSETQ. CDR3 loop: CTSSLAGTTGEQYF. The CDR3 DNA sequence: TGCACCAGCAGCTTGGCTGGGACCACTGGCGAGCAGTACTTC.

As for this clonotype: The junction departs from the called germline gene at one end, perhaps through a read error. The chain carries TRBV7-8 and TRBJ1-5; D is ambiguous. CDR3 size: 10 residues. CDR1 is SGHVS, CDR2 FQNEAQ, per germline. The CDR3 region has the DNA TGTGCCAGCAATCTCGGGCCCCATCATTTT. Translated: CASNLGPHHF.

With regard to this clonotype: Germline is not matched at one junction end, which may reflect a read error. CDR3 protein: CASRQDRVQGTEAFF. CDR3 DNA: TGTGCCAGCAGGCAGGACAGGGTCCAGGGAACTGAAGCCTTCTTT. The J gene is TRBJ1-1, the V gene TRBV12-3 or TRBV12-4, with 8 nucleotides matching TRBD1. The CDR3 consists of 15 residues.

This clonotype was detected only a few times. A read error may explain this, as a much larger clone is one base away. No conserved phenylalanine or tryptophan is present at the end of the CDR3, so a read error is the likely explanation. The genes are TRBV5-4 and TRBJ2-3; no reliable D call. From germline, CDR1 is SGHNT and CDR2 YYREEE (reference sequence). V was pared by 3 bases and J by 4 bases, with 15 bases between. CDR3 length: 15 amino acids. CDR3 amino acids: CASSSGPSGADTQYL. The CDR3 DNA reads TGTGCCAGCAGCTCCGGCCCCTCCGGCGCAGATACGCAGTATCTT.

Details on this clonotype: Sequence at one end of the junction differs from germline and may be a read error. The rearrangement links TRBV28 to TRBJ1-5; no definite D call. This CDR3 has 16 residues. Germline values: CDR1 MDHEN, CDR2 SYDVKM. This CDR3 is CASSLGQVIVTQSQHF. In DNA form, the CDR3 reads TGTGCCAGCAGTTTAGGTCAGGTGATTGTAACTCAGTCCCAGCATTTT.

The chain employs TRBV20-1 and TRBJ1-1; possibly TRBD1 for D (5 bases). Germline V gives CDR1 DFQATT, CDR2 SNEGSKA (reference sequence). The CDR3 is made up of 15 amino acids. The V gene lost 1 base and the J gene lost 3 bases, with 15 bases spanning the gap. The CDR3: CSARAPKGSHTEAFF. The CDR3 region has the DNA TGCAGTGCTAGAGCCCCTAAGGGGTCCCACACTGAAGCTTTCTTT.

Note on this clonotype: Given a much more abundant clone one base away, this may be a read error. The chain uses TRBV20-1 and TRBJ2-5; possibly TRBD2 for D (5 bases). The length of the CDR3 is 14 residues. Trimming stripped 3 bases from V and 1 base from J, with 12 bases between. The germline CDR1 and CDR2 sequences are DFQATT and SNEGSKA (reference sequence). The CDR3 sequence is CSASSLASQETQYF. In DNA form, the CDR3 reads TGCAGTGCTAGTTCGCTAGCCTCCCAAGAGACCCAGTACTTC.